Presented here are 29 T cell receptor beta chains from one specimen sequenced in a study of T cell repertoires in cytomegalovirus infection. These TCRs are of unknown antigen specificity. MiXCR was run by TCRdb on the reads, yielding one entry per CDR3 protein. The table includes approximately 260,000 distinct CDR3 sequences, around 20% detected once. This material consisted of cultured PBMCs, taken from culture after CMV antigen stimulation. The receptors shown here come from a human donor in good health (CMV status not recorded). Some clones in this sample may be carry-over from other donors' samples.

This chain joins TRBV9 and TRBJ2-1; 11 positions agree with TRBD2. The CDR3 contains 15 residues. The ends lost 1 base at V and 8 bases at J; junction bases unmatched: 5. CDR1 is SGDLS, CDR2 YYNGEE, per germline. CDR3 region: CASSVLTSGRDEQFF. In nucleotides, the CDR3 is TGTGCCAGCAGCGTATTAACTAGCGGGAGAGATGAGCAGTTCTTC.

The chain employs TRBV19 and TRBJ2-5; D call uncertain. V was trimmed by 4 bases and J by 5 bases, leaving 5 bases between them. Germline V CDR1 and CDR2: LNHDA, SQIVND (reference sequence). The CDR3 extends over 11 amino acids. Here the CDR3 reads CASSRAETQYF. CDR3 nucleotides: TGTGCCAGTAGTAGGGCGGAGACCCAGTACTTC.

This clonotype was seen ten or more times. The V call is TRBV7-2, the J call TRBJ2-1; D gene ambiguous. V lost 4 bases and J lost 14, with 21 bases in between. The CDR3 runs 14 residues. Per the germline V gene, CDR1 is SGHTA and CDR2 is FQGNSA. CDR3 DNA: TGTGCCAGCAGCTCCTACTCCCCGGGTGTCGAGGAGTTCTTC. Translated: CASSSYSPGVEEFF.

The chain has TRBV11-2 and TRBJ2-4; D is unresolved. V was clipped by 5 bases and J by 0 bases, with 11 bases between them. The CDR3 extends over 15 amino acids. The germline V gene has CDR1 SGHAT and CDR2 FQNNGV. The CDR3 loop is CASSTYLVAKNIQYF. The CDR3 DNA reads as TGTGCCAGCAGCACCTACTTAGTAGCCAAAAACATTCAGTACTTC.

This clonotype has at least ten counts. The rearrangement links TRBV7-8 to TRBJ2-2; D unresolved. The V end was cut by 5 bases, the J end by 6 bases, with 4 bases between. The CDR3 length is 11 residues. Germline CDR1 and CDR2: SGHVS and FQNEAQ. The CDR3 loop is CASSAPGELFF. CDR3 in DNA: TGTGCCAGCAGCGCTCCCGGGGAGCTGTTTTTT.

This clonotype was seen a few times. The chain combines TRBV10-1 with TRBJ1-5; unclear D gene. The CDR3 extends over 13 amino acids. Trimming shortened V by 3 bases and J by 3 bases, and 6 bases separated the two germline ends. Looked up from germline, CDR1 is WNHNN and CDR2 is SYGVQD (reference sequence). This CDR3 reads CASSDSINQPQHF. Written as DNA, the CDR3 is TGCGCCAGCAGTGACAGCATCAATCAGCCCCAGCATTTT.

This clonotype has just a few counts. The chain joins TRBV12-3 or TRBV12-4 to TRBJ1-2, with D possibly TRBD1 on 6 matching bases. With 6 bases removed from V and 4 bases from J, the gap between germline ends came to 18 bases. The CDR3 is 15 residues long. CDR3 amino acids: CASSHPRGFPYGYTF. For the CDR3, the DNA is TGTGCCAGCAGCCACCCCAGGGGATTTCCCTATGGCTACACCTTC.

The sample holds many counts of this clonotype. This chain connects TRBV24-1 to TRBJ2-3, with D uncertain. Deletions cut 6 bases from V and 5 bases from J, with 8 bases between. This CDR3 has 12 residues. CDR1 and CDR2 (germline): KGHDR, SFDVKD. CDR3 nucleotides: TGTGCCACCAGTCCTTCGGGAGATACGCAGTATTTT. Its translation: CATSPSGDTQYF.

This clonotype was detected only a few times. The J gene is TRBJ2-5, the V gene TRBV20-1; perhaps TRBD2 as D (6 bases). This CDR3 spans 13 amino acids. The V gene lost 3 bases and the J gene lost 4 bases, with 12 bases spanning the gap. CDR1 DFQATT and CDR2 SNEGSKA come from the germline V gene (reference sequence). As DNA, the CDR3 is TGCAGTGCTAGGGGAGCGGGTATAGAGACCCAGTACTTC. It codes for CSARGAGIETQYF.

This clonotype qualifies as medium-sized. The chain joins TRBV20-1 to TRBJ2-3; either TRBD1 or TRBD2 may fit D (6 bases each). Trimming stripped 3 bases from V and 2 bases from J, with 12 bases between. CDR1 and CDR2 from the germline V gene are DFQATT and SNEGSKA (reference sequence). The CDR3 runs 14 residues. The CDR3 sequence is CSARRGADTDTQYF. The DNA of the CDR3 is TGCAGTGCTAGGAGGGGGGCTGACACAGATACGCAGTATTTT.

This chain joins TRBV10-3 and TRBJ2-4; TRBD2 matches at 14 bases. The germline gives CDR1 ENHRY, CDR2 SYGVKD. Unmatched junction bases numbered 4, after V lost 3 bases and J lost 6 bases. There are 16 residues in the CDR3. This CDR3 is CAISDGTSGSVNIQYF. The CDR3 nucleotides are TGTGCCATCAGTGACGGGACTAGCGGGAGTGTAAACATTCAGTACTTC.

The CDR3 is CASSYEGNYGYTF. In nucleotides, the CDR3 is TGTGCCAGCAGTTACGAAGGGAACTATGGCTACACCTTC. The rearrangement links TRBV6-6 to TRBJ1-2; no firm D call. The CDR3 has 13 amino acids. Trimming stripped 2 bases from V and 2 bases from J, with 6 bases between. Germline V gene sequence: CDR1 MNHNY, CDR2 SVGAGI (reference sequence).

Ten or more counts support this clonotype. The chain recombines TRBV18 with TRBJ1-1, with a weak D call TRBD1 (5 bases). This CDR3 region has 16 residues. Trimming shortened V by 1 base and J by 1 base, and 13 bases separated the two germline ends. Germline CDR1 is KGHSH and CDR2 is LQKENI. CDR3 sequence reads: CASSPLRGRGNTEAFF. The CDR3 DNA sequence: TGTGCCAGCTCACCACTCCGGGGCCGCGGGAACACTGAAGCTTTCTTT.

V and J are TRBV12-3 or TRBV12-4 and TRBJ1-5, with a weak D call TRBD1 (6 bases). The CDR3 length is 15 residues. Trimming pared 10 bases from V and 7 bases from J, leaving 23 bases between. The CDR3 here is CATAAGDYAWQPQHF. In DNA form, the CDR3 reads TGTGCCACGGCGGCAGGGGACTATGCATGGCAGCCCCAGCATTTT.

This clonotype appeared a few times. The chain has TRBV7-2 and TRBJ2-5; 8 bases match TRBD1. The CDR3 runs 14 residues. Germline CDR1 and CDR2: SGHTA and FQGNSA. V trimming: 5 bases; J trimming: 5 bases; junction bases outside the gene matches: 7. CDR3 protein: CASSPNRGWETQYF. CDR3 coding DNA: TGTGCCAGCAGCCCAAACAGGGGGTGGGAGACCCAGTACTTC.

The chain combines TRBV4-1 with TRBJ2-3; 12 bases agree with TRBD2. The CDR3 loop spans 18 amino acids. The junction had 12 bases not matched to a gene; V was cut back by 4 bases and J by 4 bases. Per germline, CDR1 MGHRA and CDR2 YSYEKL. The CDR3, as DNA: TGCGCCAGCAGCCCGGACTGGCTAGCGGGGGGGACGGCAGATACGCAGTATTTT. Its protein is CASSPDWLAGGTADTQYF.

This clonotype was picked up many times. The genes are TRBV7-8 and TRBJ2-1; 12 bases align to TRBD2. Germline CDR1 SGHVS, CDR2 FQNEAQ. Trimming cost V 5 bases and J 6 bases; bases outside gene matches: 5. This CDR3 is built from 15 residues. The CDR3 DNA sequence: TGTGCCAGCAGCGGCTGGACTAGCGGGACCAATGAGCAGTTCTTC. Amino acid sequence: CASSGWTSGTNEQFF.

The gene calls are TRBV6-2 or TRBV6-3 and TRBJ1-1, with a tentative D call TRBD1 (6 bases). The CDR3 length is 14 residues. Trimming took 6 bases from V and 3 from J, leaving 14 bases between them. Germline lookup yields CDR1 MNHEY and CDR2 SVGEGT. The CDR3 loop reads CASRPQGSDTEAFF. The DNA for the CDR3 is TGTGCCAGCAGACCACAGGGATCGGACACTGAAGCTTTCTTT.

This clonotype was observed a handful of times. The V call is TRBV7-9, the J call TRBJ2-7, with D tentatively TRBD2 (5 bases). CDR3 length equals 17 residues. CDR1 and CDR2 from the germline V gene are SEHNR and FQNEAQ (reference sequence). Trimming took off 1 base at V and 0 bases at J, with 16 bases between the two ends. The CDR3 sequence is CASSLDASRGSSYEQYF. The DNA of the CDR3 is TGTGCCAGCAGCTTAGACGCCTCACGAGGGAGCTCCTACGAGCAGTACTTC.

The chain carries TRBV28 and TRBJ1-1; tentatively, D is TRBD1 (6 bases). This CDR3 has 13 amino acids. From germline, CDR1 is MDHEN and CDR2 SYDVKM. V shed 8 bases and J shed 1 base, with 11 bases lying between them. This CDR3 is CASAGQTNTEAFF. Written as DNA, the CDR3 is TGTGCCAGCGCCGGACAGACGAACACTGAAGCTTTCTTT.

This clonotype was counted ten times or more. The V and J genes are TRBV12-3 or TRBV12-4 and TRBJ2-1; 16 nucleotides line up with TRBD2. V gave up 3 bases and J gave up 15 bases; unmatched junction bases: 5. CDR3 length: 14 amino acids. In DNA, the CDR3 is TGTGCCAGCAGTTTCGGGACTAGCGGGAGGGGTCGGTTCTTC. It codes for CASSFGTSGRGRFF.

This clonotype was seen a few times. The chain employs TRBV10-3 and TRBJ1-1; TRBD1 might be the D (5 bases). Germline V lookup: CDR1 ENHRY, CDR2 SYGVKD. V was clipped by 6 bases and J by 1 base, with 12 bases between them. This CDR3 has 14 residues. The CDR3 sequence is CAISRDRRNTEAFF. Here the CDR3 DNA reads TGTGCCATCAGCAGGGACCGACGGAACACTGAAGCTTTCTTT.

The V and J genes are TRBV12-3 or TRBV12-4 and TRBJ1-2, with D perhaps TRBD1 (5 bases). Trimming took 6 bases from V and 4 from J, leaving 12 bases between them. The CDR3 is 13 amino acids. The CDR3: CASSSLGAYGYTF. CDR3 in DNA: TGTGCCAGCAGCTCCCTCGGGGCCTATGGCTACACCTTC.

The chain employs TRBV7-2 and TRBJ2-5, with TRBD2 matching over 9 bases. CDR1 SGHTA and CDR2 FQGNSA come from the germline V gene. The CDR3 runs 18 residues. V was clipped by 1 base and J by 5 bases; unmatched bases: 14. The CDR3 region is CASSLVPSGIPSRETQYF. CDR3 in DNA: TGTGCCAGCAGCTTAGTCCCTAGCGGGATACCCTCCCGGGAGACCCAGTACTTC.

This clonotype was seen a few times. The gene calls are TRBV12-3 or TRBV12-4 and TRBJ1-2; no reliable D call. CDR3 length equals 13 residues. The V gene lost 8 bases and the J gene lost 4 bases, with 14 bases spanning the gap. CDR3 region: CASAIGNLYGYTF. DNA of the CDR3: TGTGCCAGCGCTATCGGGAACCTCTATGGCTACACCTTC.

This clonotype was detected many times. The genes are TRBV7-2 and TRBJ2-2; 8 bases are a match to TRBD2. The CDR3 covers 14 residues. After removal of 5 bases from V and 7 bases from J, the junction contained 6 bases not matched to a gene. Germline CDR1 is SGHTA and CDR2 is FQGNSA. The DNA of the CDR3 is TGTGCCAGCAGCCCCGGGACTAGGGACGGGGAGCTGTTTTTT. This gives the protein CASSPGTRDGELFF.

The chain combines TRBV6-2 or TRBV6-3 with TRBJ2-7; tentative D call: TRBD1 (6 bases). The CDR3 covers 14 residues. With 2 bases removed from V and 3 bases from J, the gap between germline ends came to 11 bases. Germline CDR1 reads MNHEY; CDR2 reads SVGEGT. CDR3 loop: CASSYRDNDYEQYF. CDR3 DNA: TGTGCCAGCAGTTACCGGGACAACGACTACGAGCAGTACTTC.

V gene TRBV12-3 or TRBV12-4 combines with J gene TRBJ2-5; no reliable D call. The CDR3 extends over 13 amino acids. The V gene lost 6 bases and the J gene lost 1 base, with 9 bases spanning the gap. The DNA for the CDR3 is TGTGCCAGCAGCCGGACGGGCCAAGAGACCCAGTACTTC. Translating gives CASSRTGQETQYF.

This chain uses TRBV19 with TRBJ2-5; the match to TRBD2 covers 12 bases. This CDR3 comprises 16 residues. With V trimmed by 5 bases and J by 3 bases, 7 bases remained unmatched. CDR1 and CDR2 (germline): LNHDA, SQIVND (reference sequence). The DNA for the CDR3 is TGTGCCAGTAGTTCTCTAGCGGGAGGGCCCAAAGAGACCCAGTACTTC. Protein: CASSSLAGGPKETQYF.